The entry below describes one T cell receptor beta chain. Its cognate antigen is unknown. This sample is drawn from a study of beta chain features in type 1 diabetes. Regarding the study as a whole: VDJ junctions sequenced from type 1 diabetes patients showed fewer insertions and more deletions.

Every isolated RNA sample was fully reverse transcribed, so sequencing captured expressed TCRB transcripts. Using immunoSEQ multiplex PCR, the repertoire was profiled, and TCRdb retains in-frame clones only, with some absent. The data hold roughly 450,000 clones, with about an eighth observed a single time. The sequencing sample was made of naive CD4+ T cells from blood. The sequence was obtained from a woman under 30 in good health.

The CDR3 DNA sequence: TGTGCCTGGAGTTCCCGGGACAGGGGGAGCGCCAAAAACATTCAGTACTTC. It yields the protein CAWSSRDRGSAKNIQYF. The V and J genes are TRBV30 and TRBJ2-4, with TRBD1 matching 11 bases. The CDR3 is 17 residues long. With 2 bases clipped from V and 1 base from J, the junction kept 7 bases outside the gene matches. CDR1 and CDR2 from the germline V gene are GTSNPN and SVGIG (reference sequence).